The next 5 T cell receptor beta chains were all read from a single sample in a study of T cell responses to AZD1222 COVID-19 vaccine. The method was immunoSEQ multiplex PCR; TCRdb's version includes in-frame clones alone and lacks a portion of them. The sample holds fewer than 150,000 clones, roughly 86% seen once. The sequencing here drew on peripheral blood, taken 28 days after the second AZD1222 dose. These receptor sequences come from an adult who received the AZD1222 COVID-19 vaccine.

This sequence joins TRBV5-1 and TRBJ2-1; tentative D call: TRBD1 (6 bases). V lost 5 bases, J lost 0 bases, and 12 bases lay in between. Germline CDR1 reads SGHRS; CDR2 reads YFSETQ. This CDR3 region has 15 residues. CDR3 sequence (DNA): TGCGCCAGCAGATCGCAGGGGAGCTCCTACAATGAGCAGTTCTTC. This encodes CASRSQGSSYNEQFF.

The V gene is TRBV5-1, the J gene TRBJ2-5, with a weak D call TRBD1 (6 bases). Germline assignment: CDR1 SGHRS and CDR2 YFSETQ. There are 14 residues in the CDR3. The V and J ends lost 0 bases and 1 base respectively, with 7 bases between them. The CDR3 DNA is TGCGCCAGCAGCTTGGGACAGGTCCAAGAGACCCAGTACTTC. Its protein product is CASSLGQVQETQYF.

There are a few counts of this clone. The chain is built from TRBV6-5 and TRBJ2-7, with no clear D. Deletions cut 5 bases from V and 6 bases from J, with 17 bases between. The CDR3 extends over 14 amino acids. CDR1 is MNHEY, CDR2 SVGAGI, per germline. CDR3 in DNA: TGTGCCAGCAGTAGAGAATGGCCCGACTCCGAGCAGTACTTC. Protein product: CASSREWPDSEQYF.

The V gene is TRBV11-2, the J gene TRBJ1-6; D not resolved. The CDR3 runs to 13 residues. Trimming left V 1 base short and J 9 bases short, with 7 bases between. The germline V gene has CDR1 SGHAT and CDR2 FQNNGV. The CDR3 spells CASSLVSSSPLHF. The CDR3 nucleotides are TGTGCCAGCAGCTTAGTTAGTAGTTCACCCCTCCACTTT.

V and J are TRBV6-2 or TRBV6-3 and TRBJ2-5; the D gene is possibly TRBD2 (5 bases). This CDR3 region has 16 residues. Trimming pared 2 bases from V and 0 bases from J, leaving 13 bases between. The V gene's germline CDR1 is MNHEY and CDR2 SVGEGT. In DNA, the CDR3 is TGTGCCAGCAGTTACGAGGGTGGAGGCTACCAAGAGACCCAGTACTTC. This translates into CASSYEGGGYQETQYF.